This T cell receptor (beta chain) was profiled in a study of blood T cell repertoires in COVID-19. Study in general: Acute and convalescent COVID-19 specimens originated in the United States, Italy and Spain.

The CDR3 contains 15 residues. V lost 8 bases to trimming and J lost 4 bases; unmatched junction nucleotides: 9. Germline CDR1 and CDR2: MDHEN and SYDVKM. This table comes from immunoSEQ multiplex PCR, and its TCRdb copy is limited to in-frame clones, with some not included. The table has tens of thousands of clones, about 90% seen once; the top ten hold more than 14%. The V call is TRBV28, the J call TRBJ2-7; 12 nucleotides agree with TRBD2. Sequenced: peripheral blood. The clonotype comes from a male donor with acute or convalescent COVID-19. CDR3 protein: CASSPGTSGPYEQYF. CDR3 coding DNA: TGTGCCAGCTCTCCTGGGACTAGCGGGCCATACGAGCAGTACTTC.